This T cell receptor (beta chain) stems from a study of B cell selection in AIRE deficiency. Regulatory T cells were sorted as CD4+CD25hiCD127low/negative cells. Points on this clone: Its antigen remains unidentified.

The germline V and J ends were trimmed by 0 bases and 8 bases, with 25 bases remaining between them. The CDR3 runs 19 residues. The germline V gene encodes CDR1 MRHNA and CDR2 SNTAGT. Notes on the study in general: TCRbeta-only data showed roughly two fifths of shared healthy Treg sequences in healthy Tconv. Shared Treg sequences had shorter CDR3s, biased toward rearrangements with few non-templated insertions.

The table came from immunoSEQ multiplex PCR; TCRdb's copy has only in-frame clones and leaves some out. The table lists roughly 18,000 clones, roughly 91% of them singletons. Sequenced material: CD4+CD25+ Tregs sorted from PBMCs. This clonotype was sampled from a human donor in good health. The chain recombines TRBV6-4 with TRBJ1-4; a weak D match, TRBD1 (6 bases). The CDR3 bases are TGTGCCAGCAGTGACTCGAGGCAATTTGTCAGGGGAGGTGGGGAAAAACTGTTTTTT. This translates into CASSDSRQFVRGGGEKLFF.